The T cell receptor (beta chain) described here comes from a study of Graves' ophthalmopathy and Graves' hyperthyroidism. This clonotype was seen ten or more times. Its specificity is not known. The CDR3 spans 14 residues. The V end was cut by 5 bases, the J end by 8 bases, with 13 bases between. Germline lookup yields CDR1 SNHLY and CDR2 FYNNEI. Findings and limits, study-wide: With around 69% sensitivity and approximately 73% specificity, the model predicted ophthalmopathy progression. Also, most clonotypes expanded in the thyroid above 0.001 frequency appeared in blood. Ophthalmopathy and stable hyperthyroidism were discriminated by a 13-signature model, with over 85% sensitivity and under 84% specificity.

TCR beta CDR3 amplification used RNA transcripts. The first-round RT-PCR employed HTBI primers together with the Qiagen OneStep RT-PCR kit. A multiplex PCR was then performed as the second round. Using its own MiXCR run on the multiplex PCR reads, TCRdb lists one record per CDR3 protein. This sample has approximately 480,000 distinct CDR3 sequences, with approximately 15% found just once. The genes are TRBV2 and TRBJ1-6, with D unresolved. This receptor was taken from a young woman with Graves' ophthalmopathy. The sequenced sample was blood. The CDR3, as DNA: TGTGCCAGCAGTTACAAATGGGGTGATTCACCCCTCCACTTT. It translates to CASSYKWGDSPLHF.